Presented here are 7 T cell receptor beta chains from one specimen sequenced in a study of T-cell memory formation after mild COVID-19 (dated by TCRdb to 2020 to 2022). Library generation was performed with 5' RACE. Sequencer: Illumina NovaSeq 6000. The public sequencing data were trimmed at Q25 with fastp and processed into clonotypes with MiXCR by TCRdb, which kept only in-frame beta chains. Rows with a matching CDR3 protein are joined into one entry that keeps the most common DNA and genes. In all, the sample holds around 180,000 distinct CDR3 sequences, and approximately 17% of those were seen once. The ten largest make up 3.9% of the sample. The sample comprised PBMCs or a T cell subset sorted from them (not recorded which). These receptors were taken from a man in his late teens or twenties who had mild COVID-19 (a few samples of this study predate the infection). The sample titles of this study are shuffled in the database, so cell type and time point are left out; the donor was told from shared clones.

This clonotype occurred a few times. The J gene is TRBJ1-1, the V gene TRBV6-6; TRBD1 matches at 7 bases. The CDR3 runs to 14 residues. With V trimmed by 5 bases and J by 3 bases, 6 bases remained unmatched. Germline V gene data show CDR1 as MNHNY and CDR2 as SVGAGI (reference sequence). The CDR3 loop reads CASSQNRGDTEAFF. The CDR3 nucleotides read TGTGCCAGCAGTCAAAACAGGGGAGACACTGAAGCTTTCTTT.

The chain couples TRBV6-6 to TRBJ1-4; 8 bases line up with TRBD1. Trimming cost V 6 bases and J 6 bases; bases outside gene matches: 6. The CDR3 is 14 amino acids. CDR1 MNHNY and CDR2 SVGAGI come from the germline V gene (reference sequence). The CDR3 DNA is TGTGCCAGCAGACTGACAGGGGAGTATGAAAAACTGTTTTTT. Residues: CASRLTGEYEKLFF.

The chain joins TRBV12-3 or TRBV12-4 to TRBJ1-5, with D perhaps TRBD1 (6 bases). The CDR3 spans 15 residues. V lost 1 base, J lost 9 bases, and 16 bases lay in between. The CDR3 DNA sequence: TGTGCCAGCAGTTTAGGCCCAGGGGAGAGGCGGCCCCAGCATTTT. Protein: CASSLGPGERRPQHF.

The rearrangement links TRBV7-8 to TRBJ1-2; D is unresolved. Germline V lookup: CDR1 SGHVS, CDR2 FQNEAQ. This CDR3 is 14 amino acids long. The V end lost 5 bases, the J end lost 4 bases, and 14 bases lay between the germline ends. DNA for the CDR3: TGTGCCAGCAGCCTTTCCGAGGCGTCCTATGGCTACACCTTC. Translation gives CASSLSEASYGYTF.

This sequence joins TRBV5-1 and TRBJ1-2, with 12 bases identical to TRBD1. Germline assignment: CDR1 SGHRS and CDR2 YFSETQ. The ends lost 0 bases at V and 8 bases at J; junction bases unmatched: 8. CDR3 length: 16 amino acids. The CDR3 spells CASSLDPRDRGHGYTF. The CDR3 DNA reads as TGCGCCAGCAGCTTGGACCCACGGGACAGGGGGCACGGCTACACCTTC.

This clonotype was observed a handful of times. V usage is TRBV29-1 and J usage is TRBJ1-2; the match to TRBD1 covers 7 bases. J lost 7 bases, V lost 4 bases, and 6 bases had no gene match. CDR1 is SQVTM and CDR2 is ANQGSEA in the germline V gene. CDR3 length: 12 residues. The CDR3 DNA sequence: TGCAGCGTTGTTGAGGGGGCAGGTGGCTACACCTTC. Translation: CSVVEGAGGYTF.

V and J are TRBV20-1 and TRBJ2-1, with 13 bases fitting TRBD2. The CDR3 has 18 amino acids. Germline V gene sequence: CDR1 DFQATT, CDR2 SNEGSKA (reference sequence). J gave up 0 bases and V 3 bases, and 8 bases lay outside the gene matches. CDR3 sequence reads: CSASRTSGGQSSYNEQFF. The CDR3 region has the DNA TGCAGTGCTAGTCGGACTAGCGGGGGCCAGAGCTCCTACAATGAGCAGTTCTTC.